The entry that follows covers one T cell receptor beta chain sequence. Followed over time, Seattle patients had been enrolled while infection was active. These data come from a study of blood T cell repertoires in COVID-19. As for the study in general: Samples taken during acute and convalescent COVID-19 were collected in the United States, Italy and Spain. From T cells, B-cell-depleted T cells, or PBMCs came the material, which was cDNA or gDNA.

Per the original data handling: Scientists estimated how many nucleated cells there were by amplifying reference gene primers. Data came from immunoSEQ multiplex PCR; TCRdb stores just in-frame clones and leaves some out. D and trimming were read from the DNA, whereas the V and J calls and clone size are those reported in that table. The top ten clones hold under 3% of a sample with about 270,000 clones, about 91% of them seen once. This sequence originates from a person aged 18-35 years with COVID-19, enrolled during active disease. The sequencing sample was made of peripheral blood.

CDR3 amino acids: CASSRNNQGTGYTF. The CDR3 DNA sequence: TGTGCCAGCAGTCGAAATAATCAGGGGACTGGCTACACCTTC. This chain links TRBV6-5 with TRBJ1-2; D perhaps matches TRBD1 (6 bases). Germline V CDR1 and CDR2: MNHEY, SVGAGI. The length of the CDR3 is 14 residues. Trimming removed 5 bases at V and 7 bases at J, with 17 bases between.